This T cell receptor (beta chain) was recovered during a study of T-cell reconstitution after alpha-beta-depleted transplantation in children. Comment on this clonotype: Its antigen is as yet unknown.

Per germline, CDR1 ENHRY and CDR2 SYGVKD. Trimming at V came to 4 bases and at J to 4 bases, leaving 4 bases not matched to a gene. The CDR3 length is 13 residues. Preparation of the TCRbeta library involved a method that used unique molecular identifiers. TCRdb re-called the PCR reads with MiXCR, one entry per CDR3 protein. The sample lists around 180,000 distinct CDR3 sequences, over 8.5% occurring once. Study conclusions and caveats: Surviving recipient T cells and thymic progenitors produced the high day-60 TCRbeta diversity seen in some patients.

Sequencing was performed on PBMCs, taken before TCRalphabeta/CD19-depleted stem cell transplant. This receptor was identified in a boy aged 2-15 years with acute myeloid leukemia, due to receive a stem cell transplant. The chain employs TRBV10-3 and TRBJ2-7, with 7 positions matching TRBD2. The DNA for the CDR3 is TGTGCCATCAGTGCCCAGCGGGGATACGAGCAGTACGTC. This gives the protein CAISAQRGYEQYV.